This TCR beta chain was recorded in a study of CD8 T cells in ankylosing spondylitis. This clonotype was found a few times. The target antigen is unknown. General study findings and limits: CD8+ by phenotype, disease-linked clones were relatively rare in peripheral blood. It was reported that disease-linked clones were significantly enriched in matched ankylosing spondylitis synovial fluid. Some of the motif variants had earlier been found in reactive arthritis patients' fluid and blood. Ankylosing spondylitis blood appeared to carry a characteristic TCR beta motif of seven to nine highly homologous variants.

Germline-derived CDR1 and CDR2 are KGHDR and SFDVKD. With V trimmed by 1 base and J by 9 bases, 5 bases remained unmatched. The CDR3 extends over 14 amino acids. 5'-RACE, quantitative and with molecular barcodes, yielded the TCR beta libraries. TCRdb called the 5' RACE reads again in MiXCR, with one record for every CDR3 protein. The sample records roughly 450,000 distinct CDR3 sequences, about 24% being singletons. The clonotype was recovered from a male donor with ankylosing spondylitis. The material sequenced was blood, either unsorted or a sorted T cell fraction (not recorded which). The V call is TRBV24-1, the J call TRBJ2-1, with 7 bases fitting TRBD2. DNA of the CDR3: TGTGCCACCAGTGATTTAGGAGGGAGGGTTGAGCAGTTCTTC. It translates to CATSDLGGRVEQFF.